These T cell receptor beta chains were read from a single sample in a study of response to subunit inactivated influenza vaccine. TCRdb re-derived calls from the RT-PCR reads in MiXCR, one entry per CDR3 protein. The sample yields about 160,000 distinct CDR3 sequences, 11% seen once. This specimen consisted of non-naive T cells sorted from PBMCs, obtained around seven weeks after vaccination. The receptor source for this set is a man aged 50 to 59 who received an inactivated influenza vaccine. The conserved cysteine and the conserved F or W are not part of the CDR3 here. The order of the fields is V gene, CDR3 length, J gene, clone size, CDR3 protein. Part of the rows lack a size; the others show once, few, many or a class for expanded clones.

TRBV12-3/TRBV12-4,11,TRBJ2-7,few,ASSLAGGLEQS
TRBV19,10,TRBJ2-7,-,ASSTTSYEQY
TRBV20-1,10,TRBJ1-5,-,SPRDKGTGQH
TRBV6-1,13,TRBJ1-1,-,ASSEATGANTEAF
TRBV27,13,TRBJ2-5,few,ASSFKRGVQETQY
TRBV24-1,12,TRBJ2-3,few,ATSSSRSTDTQY
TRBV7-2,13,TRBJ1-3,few,ASSLEVRGGNTIY
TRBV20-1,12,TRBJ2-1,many,SARGTSGGNEQF
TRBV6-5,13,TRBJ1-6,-,ASSYGPPDGLPLH
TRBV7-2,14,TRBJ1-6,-,ASSSRTGRDNSPLH
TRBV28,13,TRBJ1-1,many,ASSLSPRRDTEAF
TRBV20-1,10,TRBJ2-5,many,SAQGDWETQY
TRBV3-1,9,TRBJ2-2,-,ATRDTGELF
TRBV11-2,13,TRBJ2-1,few,ASSSNRGRYNEQF
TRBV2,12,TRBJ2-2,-,ASSDWAPAGELF
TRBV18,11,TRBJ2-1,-,ASSPAGEVEQF
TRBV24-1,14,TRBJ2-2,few,ATSDFNRGSGGELF
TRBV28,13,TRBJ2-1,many,ASSLGTSGENEQF
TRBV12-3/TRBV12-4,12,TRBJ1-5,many,ASSWAGNGQPQH
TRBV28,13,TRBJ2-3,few,ASRRSGASTDTQY
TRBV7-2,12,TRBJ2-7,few,ASSLVRVSYEQY
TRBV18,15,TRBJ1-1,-,ASSPRGTRSSNTEAF
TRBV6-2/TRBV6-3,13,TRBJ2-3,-,ASRPQGKSTDTQY
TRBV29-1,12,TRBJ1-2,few,SVWGGGQGSGYT
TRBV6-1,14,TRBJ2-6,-,ASSVRGNSGANVLT
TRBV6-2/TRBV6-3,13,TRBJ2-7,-,ASSHPSGSSYEQY
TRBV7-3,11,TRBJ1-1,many,ASSSQGNTEAF
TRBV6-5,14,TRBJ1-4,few,ASSYSSAATNEKLF
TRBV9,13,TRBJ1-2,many,ASSVEVTLAYGYT
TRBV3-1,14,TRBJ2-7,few,ASSRAGTKSSYEQY
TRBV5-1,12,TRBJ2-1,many,ASSTSGRGNEQF
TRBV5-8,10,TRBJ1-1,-,ASTKGNTEAF
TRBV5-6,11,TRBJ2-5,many,ASSFTTSKTQY
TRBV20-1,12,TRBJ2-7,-,SAQRGTYSYEQY
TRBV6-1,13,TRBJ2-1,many,ASKRPGLPDNEQF
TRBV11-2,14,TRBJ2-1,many,ASSRAGTRLLNEQF
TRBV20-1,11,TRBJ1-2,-,SAPQGNNYGYT
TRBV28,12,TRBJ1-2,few,ASSLPPHTYGYT
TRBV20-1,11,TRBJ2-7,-,SARAHGTYEQY
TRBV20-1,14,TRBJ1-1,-,SATDGSGLANTEAF
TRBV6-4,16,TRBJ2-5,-,ASSRLVKWTSPQETQY